This entry describes one TCR beta chain. Some clones are missing from TCRdb's copy, which holds only in-frame ones; the method was immunoSEQ multiplex PCR. The repertoire holds about 330,000 clones, with about 89% as singletons. What the recovered Cohort 3 donors had was two negative PCRs, clearance, or symptom resolution. The source of the sample is a study of blood T cell repertoires in COVID-19. The TCR was taken from a woman in her twenties or thirties who had recovered from COVID-19. Input material: PBMCs or T cells enriched from blood (not recorded which).

The CDR3 sequence: CAAGSGGPQETQYF. Here the CDR3 DNA reads TGTGCCGCGGGAAGCGGGGGGCCACAAGAGACCCAGTACTTC. V is TRBV5-4 and J is TRBJ2-5, with 9 bases fitting TRBD2. Germline CDR1 and CDR2: SGHNT and YYREEE (reference sequence). With 10 bases clipped from V and 2 bases from J, the junction kept 9 bases outside the gene matches. CDR3 length: 14 amino acids.